The 11 T cell receptor beta chains given below trace back to one sample, sequenced in a study of graft-versus-host responses after intestinal transplantation. These receptors' antigens are unknown. Clones were read by immunoSEQ multiplex PCR, and TCRdb kept only the in-frame ones, dropping some. The data hold 130,000 to 150,000 clones, with 92% observed a single time. Sequencing was performed on unstimulated CD4+ T cells sorted from spleen or lymph node cells, taken before intestinal transplant. These receptor sequences come from a human donor who received an intestinal transplant.

This rearrangement joins TRBV29-1 to TRBJ2-1; 9 bases match TRBD1. V shed 7 bases, J shed 5 bases, and the junction held 15 bases outside the gene matches. The CDR3 has 16 residues. Germline V gene sequence: CDR1 SQVTM, CDR2 ANQGSEA. The CDR3 DNA follows: TGCAGCGCCAGAGGGTGGACAGGGGATAGGAACAATGAGCAGTTCTTC. It is translated as CSARGWTGDRNNEQFF.

This chain connects TRBV30 to TRBJ2-7; 7 bases are a match to TRBD1. V lost 2 bases, J lost 7 bases, and 5 bases stayed unmatched. Germline V gene data show CDR1 as GTSNPN and CDR2 as SVGIG (reference sequence). The CDR3 length is 12 residues. CDR3 protein: CAWSKGAPEQYF. For the CDR3, the DNA is TGTGCCTGGAGTAAGGGGGCGCCTGAGCAGTACTTC.

CDR3 sequence (DNA): TGTGCCAGCAGTCGTGTATCAGCCAAAAACATTCAGTACTTC. Its translation is CASSRVSAKNIQYF. The chain carries TRBV28 and TRBJ2-4, with D unclear. V shed 5 bases and J shed 0 bases, with 8 bases lying between them. CDR3 length: 14 residues. The V gene's germline CDR1 is MDHEN and CDR2 SYDVKM.

This sequence joins TRBV27 and TRBJ2-7; 7 nucleotides align to TRBD2. CDR1 and CDR2 from the germline V gene are MNHEY and SMNVEV (reference sequence). The CDR3 runs 13 residues. Trimming took 1 base from V and 4 from J; bases not matched to a gene: 1. CDR3: CASSLLGGYEQYF. The CDR3 nucleotides read TGTGCCAGCAGTTTATTGGGGGGGTACGAGCAGTACTTC.

The chain combines TRBV25-1 with TRBJ2-2, with D hard to call. Germline V CDR1 and CDR2: MGHDK, SYGVNS. The CDR3 is 13 residues long. V lost 3 bases to trimming and J lost 1 base, with 3 bases between them. CDR3 sequence (DNA): TGTGCCAGCAGTGATGAGAACACCGGGGAGCTGTTTTTT. This codes for CASSDENTGELFF. Full variable domain (missing parts from reference TRBV25-1 and TRBJ2-2): EADIYQTPRYLVIGTGKKITLECSQTMGHDKMYWYQQDPGMELHLIHYSYGVNSTEKGDLSSESTVSRIRTEHFPLTLESARPSHTSQYLCASSDENTGELFFGEGSRLTVL.

V and J are TRBV30 and TRBJ2-1, with a weak D call TRBD1 (5 bases). This CDR3 contains 17 residues. Trimming left V 0 bases short and J 0 bases short, with 15 bases between. CDR1 is GTSNPN, CDR2 SVGIG, per germline (reference sequence). CDR3 nucleotide sequence: TGTGCCTGGAGTGTAATCAGGGTATCAAGCTCCTACAATGAGCAGTTCTTC. Amino acids: CAWSVIRVSSSYNEQFF.

The chain has TRBV28 and TRBJ2-1; TRBD2 agrees at 10 bases. Germline V gene lookup returns CDR1 MDHEN and CDR2 SYDVKM. The CDR3 is 14 amino acids. The J segment lost 3 bases and the V segment lost 6 bases, leaving 2 bases of the junction unmatched. The CDR3 bases are TGTGCCAGCAGACGGACTAGCGGCTACAATGAGCAGTTCTTC. Amino acids: CASRRTSGYNEQFF.

The V call is TRBV27, the J call TRBJ1-1; D ambiguous. CDR3 length: 13 residues. The germline V gene has CDR1 MNHEY and CDR2 SMNVEV (reference sequence). Trimming pared 5 bases from V and 0 bases from J, leaving 7 bases between. The CDR3 reads CASSPRLNTEAFF. The CDR3 DNA follows: TGTGCCAGCAGTCCTCGGTTGAACACTGAAGCTTTCTTT.

This chain connects TRBV5-5 to TRBJ2-1; TRBD2 matches 8 bases. The germline V gene has CDR1 SGHKS and CDR2 YYEKEE (reference sequence). The CDR3 extends over 12 amino acids. Trimming took 4 bases from V and 9 from J; bases not matched to a gene: 3. This CDR3 reads CASSNSGGEQFF. The DNA of the CDR3 is TGTGCCAGCAGCAACAGCGGGGGTGAGCAGTTCTTC. Supplemented by reference TRBV5-5 and TRBJ2-1, the full variable domain reads DAGVTQSPTHLIKTRGQQVTLRCSPISGHKSVSWYQQVLGQGPQFIFQYYEKEERGRGNFPDRFSARQFPNYSSELNVNALLLGDSALYLCASSNSGGEQFFGPGTRLTVL.

The chain combines TRBV30 with TRBJ2-5; 9 bases align to TRBD2. J lost 5 bases, V lost 0 bases, and 7 bases had no gene match. The CDR3 is made up of 15 amino acids. Germline loops: CDR1 GTSNPN, CDR2 SVGIG (reference sequence). The CDR3 loop is CAWSVLAGGPETQYF. The CDR3 bases are TGTGCCTGGAGTGTTTTGGCGGGAGGGCCGGAGACCCAGTACTTC.

This rearrangement joins TRBV7-8 to TRBJ2-1, with 11 bases aligning to TRBD2. The CDR3 is made up of 15 amino acids. After removal of 5 bases from V and 7 bases from J, the junction contained 7 bases not matched to a gene. Germline V gene sequence: CDR1 SGHVS, CDR2 FQNEAQ. DNA of the CDR3: TGTGCCAGCAGCCGACTAGCGGGAATAGATAATGAGCAGTTCTTC. As protein: CASSRLAGIDNEQFF.